This is a list of T cell receptor beta chains from one sample in a study of PD-1 blockade in classical Hodgkin lymphoma. Assay used: immunoSEQ multiplex PCR; TCRdb lists only in-frame clones, some missing. The repertoire holds around 25,000 clones, with approximately 95% as singletons. The source material was peripheral blood mononuclear cells (PBMCs). The receptors shown here come from a human donor with classical Hodgkin lymphoma. CDR3s include the opening cysteine and the closing phenylalanine or tryptophan. The D gene is left open where the match is weak. Some rows have no size entry. The others give once, few or many, or a class for an expanded clone.

d_gene	abundance	v_gene	j_gene	CDR3aa	CDR3nt
TRBD1	.	TRBV2	TRBJ2-7	CASSEAGWGTGSGVYEQYF	TGTGCCAGCAGTGAAGCCGGCTGGGGGACAGGGAGTGGGGTTTACGAGCAGTACTTC
.	.	TRBV30	TRBJ1-1	CAWNNGGSTEAFF	TGTGCCTGGAACAACGGCGGCAGCACTGAAGCTTTCTTT
.	.	TRBV5-1	TRBJ2-6	CASAIGSTPWDVLTF	TGCGCCAGTGCGATCGGTTCGACCCCCTGGGACGTCCTGACTTTC
.	.	TRBV2	TRBJ1-5	CASSELQGSNQPQHF	TGTGCCAGCAGTGAACTACAGGGTAGCAATCAGCCCCAGCATTTT
.	.	TRBV7-8	TRBJ1-2	CASKGVDYGYTF	TGTGCCAGCAAGGGGGTCGACTATGGCTACACCTTC
TRBD1	.	TRBV19	TRBJ1-5	CASSRRDSSVGQPQHF	TGTGCCAGTAGTAGACGGGACAGCTCTGTCGGTCAGCCCCAGCATTTT
.	.	TRBV11-2	TRBJ1-6	CASSLVPPNRGSPLHF	TGTGCCAGCAGCTTAGTCCCCCCCAATCGTGGTTCACCCCTCCACTTT
TRBD2	.	TRBV6-5	TRBJ2-7	CASSYSSGAEQYF	TGTGCCAGCAGTTACTCGAGCGGGGCCGAGCAGTACTTC
.	.	TRBV2	TRBJ2-1	CATQYLGDNEQFF	TGTGCCACCCAATATCTGGGGGACAATGAGCAGTTCTTC
TRBD1	.	TRBV25-1	TRBJ1-2	CASSAGTGSYTF	TGTGCCAGCAGTGCAGGGACAGGGTCCTACACCTTC
.	.	TRBV19	TRBJ1-2	CASSTEGRNYGYTF	TGTGCCAGTAGTACAGAGGGACGGAACTATGGCTACACCTTC
.	.	TRBV7-2	TRBJ2-2	CASSEGPQGTGELFF	TGTGCCAGCAGCGAGGGACCCCAGGGGACCGGGGAGCTGTTTTTT
.	.	TRBV7-2	TRBJ2-1	CASSLTGSRNEQFF	TGTGCCAGCAGCTTGACTGGATCTAGGAATGAGCAGTTCTTC
TRBD1	.	TRBV4-1	TRBJ1-4	CASSQVSLTGILNEKLFF	TGCGCCAGCAGCCAAGTTTCCCTGACAGGGATTCTAAATGAAAAACTGTTTTTT
TRBD1	.	TRBV6-1	TRBJ1-5	CASGQGSSNQPQHF	TGTGCCAGCGGACAGGGAAGCAGCAATCAGCCCCAGCATTTT
TRBD2	.	TRBV7-2	TRBJ2-7	CASSLAHGGGGEQYF	TGTGCCAGCAGCTTAGCGCATGGCGGGGGTGGCGAGCAGTACTTC
.	.	TRBV7-9	TRBJ1-1	CASSLIQGTEAFF	TGTGCCAGCAGCTTAATCCAGGGCACTGAAGCTTTCTTT
.	.	TRBV4-3	TRBJ1-5	CASSHVQGSEQPQHF	TGCGCCAGCAGCCACGTACAGGGATCGGAGCAGCCCCAGCATTTT
.	once	TRBV19	TRBJ2-7	CASTKTEGSNYEQYF	TGTGCCAGTACCAAGACAGAGGGGTCCAACTACGAGCAGTACTTC
.	.	TRBV7-6	TRBJ2-1	CASSLEGTRFDEQFF	TGTGCCAGCAGCTTAGAAGGAACTAGGTTCGATGAGCAGTTCTTC
TRBD1	.	TRBV4-3	TRBJ1-4	CASSQETGATNEKLFF	TGCGCCAGCAGCCAAGAAACAGGGGCAACTAATGAAAAACTGTTTTTT
.	.	TRBV10-3	TRBJ2-2	CAISEKAVGELFF	TGTGCCATCAGTGAAAAGGCGGTCGGGGAGCTGTTTTTT
TRBD2	.	TRBV7-9	TRBJ2-2	CASSLRGVYTGELFF	TGTGCCAGCAGCTTGCGGGGGGTGTACACCGGGGAGCTGTTTTTT
TRBD1	.	TRBV5-1	TRBJ1-1	CASSSQTGVNTEAFF	TGCGCCAGCAGCTCGCAGACAGGGGTAAACACTGAAGCTTTCTTT
TRBD1	.	TRBV28	TRBJ2-3	CASSLQGQGTRGDTQYF	TGTGCCAGCAGTTTGCAGGGACAGGGAACTCGCGGAGATACGCAGTATTTT
TRBD1	.	TRBV7-9	TRBJ2-1	CASGTGLNGSYNEQFF	TGTGCCAGCGGGACAGGCCTAAATGGTTCCTACAATGAGCAGTTCTTC
TRBD2	.	TRBV25-1	TRBJ2-5	CASTERGGSETQYF	TGTGCCAGCACCGAACGGGGGGGCTCAGAGACCCAGTACTTC
.	.	TRBV10-3	TRBJ2-1	CAISELAVDREQFF	TGTGCCATCAGTGAGCTTGCCGTAGACCGGGAGCAGTTCTTC
TRBD1	once	TRBV10-3	TRBJ1-5	CAISGDRNNQPQHF	TGTGCCATCAGTGGGGACAGGAACAATCAGCCCCAGCATTTT
TRBD1	.	TRBV7-9	TRBJ2-7	CASSTAGTGADEQYF	TGTGCCAGCAGCACGGCCGGGACAGGGGCTGACGAGCAGTACTTC
TRBD1	.	TRBV27	TRBJ1-3	CASSAQGLPGNTIYF	TGTGCCAGCAGTGCACAGGGGTTGCCCGGAAACACCATATATTTT
.	.	TRBV5-1	TRBJ2-3	CASGPTSTDTQYF	TGCGCCAGCGGGCCGACTAGCACAGATACGCAGTATTTT
TRBD2	once	TRBV5-1	TRBJ2-1	CASSPRRQRGKNNEQFF	TGCGCCAGCAGCCCCCGGAGGCAGCGGGGGAAAAACAATGAGCAGTTCTTC
.	.	TRBV29-1	TRBJ1-2	CSVDGGARATGLGYGYTF	TGCAGCGTTGATGGAGGTGCCAGGGCCACGGGGCTCGGGTATGGCTACACCTTC
.	once	TRBV4-3	TRBJ1-1	CASSQGGSKMNTEAFF	TGCGCCAGCAGCCAAGGGGGGAGTAAAATGAACACTGAAGCTTTCTTT
.	.	TRBV27	TRBJ1-5	CASSLNGNNQPQHF	TGTGCCAGCAGTTTAAATGGTAACAATCAGCCCCAGCATTTT
TRBD2	.	TRBV27	TRBJ2-1	CASRVTSGSRVWGYNEQFF	TGTGCCAGCAGGGTGACTAGCGGGAGCCGGGTCTGGGGCTACAATGAGCAGTTCTTC
TRBD1	.	TRBV2	TRBJ1-1	CASPRGLNRVEF	TGTGCCAGCCCGAGGGGGCTTAATCGAGTGGAATTT
.	.	TRBV5-8	TRBJ2-1	CASSLANTPHEQFF	TGTGCCAGCAGCTTGGCCAATACCCCGCATGAGCAGTTCTTC
.	.	TRBV5-1	TRBJ2-3	CASSFGRILTDTQYF	TGTGCCAGCAGCTTCGGCCGGATTTTAACAGATACGCAGTATTTT